These T cell receptor beta chains were read from a single sample in a study of T cells in Graves' hyperthyroidism and ophthalmopathy. TCRdb used MiXCR to reprocess the multiplex PCR reads, holding one entry per CDR3 protein. The sample consists of about 290,000 distinct CDR3 sequences, about an eighth of them appearing once. The specimen sequenced was blood. These receptors were collected from a woman in her thirties with Graves' hyperthyroidism that later progressed to Graves' ophthalmopathy. The CDR3 runs from the conserved cysteine through the conserved F or W. The order of the fields is CDR3 protein, CDR3 DNA, D gene, V gene, J gene, clone size. A D gene is named only where the DNA matches it firmly. Clone size appears in some rows only: once, few, many, or a class for an expanded clone.

cdr3_aa: CASSLGPWRDTAGIYEQYF
cdr3_nt: TGCGCCAGCAGTCTTGGCCCCTGGCGGGATACGGCGGGAATCTACGAGCAGTACTTC
d_call: -
v_call: TRBV5-1
j_call: TRBJ2-7
clone_size: many

cdr3_aa: CASSLRLRNNEQFF
cdr3_nt: TGTGCCAGCAGCTTACGTCTGAGAAACAATGAGCAGTTCTTC
d_call: -
v_call: TRBV7-9
j_call: TRBJ2-1
clone_size: few

cdr3_aa: CASQNDRRAVKETQYF
cdr3_nt: TGTGCCAGCCAAAATGATCGAAGGGCAGTCAAAGAGACCCAGTACTTC
d_call: -
v_call: TRBV6-2/TRBV6-3
j_call: TRBJ2-5
clone_size: many

cdr3_aa: CASRGLHNEQFF
cdr3_nt: TGTGCCAGCCGGGGACTCCACAATGAGCAGTTCTTC
d_call: -
v_call: TRBV2
j_call: TRBJ2-1
clone_size: many

cdr3_aa: CASSASGTAYGYTF
cdr3_nt: TGTGCCAGCAGTGCTAGTGGGACGGCCTATGGCTACACCTTC
d_call: -
v_call: TRBV9
j_call: TRBJ1-2
clone_size: many

cdr3_aa: CASSLEVGEQYF
cdr3_nt: TGTGCCAGCAGCTTGGAGGTCGGCGAGCAGTACTTC
d_call: -
v_call: TRBV5-4
j_call: TRBJ2-7
clone_size: -

cdr3_aa: CASSLLRGTSVPFF
cdr3_nt: TGTGCCAGCAGCTTATTAAGGGGGACTAGCGTGCCGTTCTTC
d_call: TRBD2
v_call: TRBV7-2
j_call: TRBJ2-1
clone_size: many

cdr3_aa: CASSLLIGYNEQFF
cdr3_nt: TGTGCCAGCAGCTTACTGATAGGCTACAATGAGCAGTTCTTC
d_call: -
v_call: TRBV11-2
j_call: TRBJ2-1
clone_size: many

cdr3_aa: CASSQGGLASYEQYF
cdr3_nt: TGTGCCAGCAGCCAAGGGGGACTAGCCTCCTACGAGCAGTACTTC
d_call: TRBD2
v_call: TRBV3-1
j_call: TRBJ2-7
clone_size: many

cdr3_aa: CSASAIQETQYF
cdr3_nt: TGCAGTGCTAGTGCCATACAAGAGACCCAGTACTTC
d_call: -
v_call: TRBV20-1
j_call: TRBJ2-5
clone_size: many

cdr3_aa: CASTWTGFYNEQFF
cdr3_nt: TGTGCCAGCACTTGGACAGGGTTTTACAATGAGCAGTTCTTC
d_call: TRBD1
v_call: TRBV12-3/TRBV12-4
j_call: TRBJ2-1
clone_size: many

cdr3_aa: CATSDRRAYGYTF
cdr3_nt: TGTGCCACCAGTGATCGCAGGGCTTATGGCTACACCTTC
d_call: -
v_call: TRBV24-1
j_call: TRBJ1-2
clone_size: many

cdr3_aa: CASSPSGGSETQYF
cdr3_nt: TGTGCCAGCAGTCCCTCAGGGGGTTCAGAGACCCAGTACTTC
d_call: TRBD1
v_call: TRBV28
j_call: TRBJ2-5
clone_size: -

cdr3_aa: CASSRAPGVATDTQYF
cdr3_nt: TGCGCCAGCAGCCGGGCCCCCGGGGTAGCGACAGATACGCAGTATTTT
d_call: -
v_call: TRBV4-3
j_call: TRBJ2-3
clone_size: few

cdr3_aa: CASSLLGLPAGEQFF
cdr3_nt: TGTGCCAGCAGCTTACTAGGACTACCCGCCGGGGAGCAGTTCTTC
d_call: -
v_call: TRBV7-2
j_call: TRBJ2-1
clone_size: many

cdr3_aa: CASSPVTSGRQETQYF
cdr3_nt: TGTGCCAGCAGCCCGGTGACTAGCGGGAGGCAAGAGACCCAGTACTTC
d_call: TRBD2
v_call: TRBV7-2
j_call: TRBJ2-5
clone_size: many

cdr3_aa: CASSDGSSYNEQFF
cdr3_nt: TGTGCCAGCAGTGACGGGAGCTCCTACAATGAGCAGTTCTTC
d_call: -
v_call: TRBV6-4
j_call: TRBJ2-1
clone_size: -

cdr3_aa: CATKKTEAFF
cdr3_nt: TGTGCCACCAAGAAGACTGAAGCTTTCTTT
d_call: -
v_call: TRBV9
j_call: TRBJ1-1
clone_size: few